The following is a T cell receptor (beta chain) sequence with its context. This clonotype appeared many times. This receptor's antigen is unknown. Within one base of it there is no much larger clone, and no base qualities were kept. The method was 5' RACE. Data came from an Illumina MiSeq. Through fastp at Q25 and MiXCR, TCRdb rebuilt clones from the public reads, retaining in-frame beta chains. Each CDR3 protein gets just one entry, which takes the most common genes and DNA from the rows behind it. This sample is represented by 63,000 or so distinct CDR3 sequences; around 16% of them were singletons. The ten largest make up approximately 4.6% of the sample. This sample was taken from a study of T cells of healthy individuals listed by TCRdb under 2018. Trimming removed 11 bases from V and 1 base from J, leaving 15 bases between the germline ends. Taken from cysteine to phenylalanine, the CDR3 has 14 residues. Left in the record is the CDR3 DNA by itself, 42 bases read in frame from the first base.

The TCR originated in a human donor in good health. The rearranged chain carries TRBV12-3 or TRBV12-4 and TRBJ1-3, with TRBD1 as a weak D call on 5 bases. The bases are TGTGCCCTAGGTCGACAGAATTCTGGAAACACCATATATTTT. This translates into CALGRQNSGNTIYF.